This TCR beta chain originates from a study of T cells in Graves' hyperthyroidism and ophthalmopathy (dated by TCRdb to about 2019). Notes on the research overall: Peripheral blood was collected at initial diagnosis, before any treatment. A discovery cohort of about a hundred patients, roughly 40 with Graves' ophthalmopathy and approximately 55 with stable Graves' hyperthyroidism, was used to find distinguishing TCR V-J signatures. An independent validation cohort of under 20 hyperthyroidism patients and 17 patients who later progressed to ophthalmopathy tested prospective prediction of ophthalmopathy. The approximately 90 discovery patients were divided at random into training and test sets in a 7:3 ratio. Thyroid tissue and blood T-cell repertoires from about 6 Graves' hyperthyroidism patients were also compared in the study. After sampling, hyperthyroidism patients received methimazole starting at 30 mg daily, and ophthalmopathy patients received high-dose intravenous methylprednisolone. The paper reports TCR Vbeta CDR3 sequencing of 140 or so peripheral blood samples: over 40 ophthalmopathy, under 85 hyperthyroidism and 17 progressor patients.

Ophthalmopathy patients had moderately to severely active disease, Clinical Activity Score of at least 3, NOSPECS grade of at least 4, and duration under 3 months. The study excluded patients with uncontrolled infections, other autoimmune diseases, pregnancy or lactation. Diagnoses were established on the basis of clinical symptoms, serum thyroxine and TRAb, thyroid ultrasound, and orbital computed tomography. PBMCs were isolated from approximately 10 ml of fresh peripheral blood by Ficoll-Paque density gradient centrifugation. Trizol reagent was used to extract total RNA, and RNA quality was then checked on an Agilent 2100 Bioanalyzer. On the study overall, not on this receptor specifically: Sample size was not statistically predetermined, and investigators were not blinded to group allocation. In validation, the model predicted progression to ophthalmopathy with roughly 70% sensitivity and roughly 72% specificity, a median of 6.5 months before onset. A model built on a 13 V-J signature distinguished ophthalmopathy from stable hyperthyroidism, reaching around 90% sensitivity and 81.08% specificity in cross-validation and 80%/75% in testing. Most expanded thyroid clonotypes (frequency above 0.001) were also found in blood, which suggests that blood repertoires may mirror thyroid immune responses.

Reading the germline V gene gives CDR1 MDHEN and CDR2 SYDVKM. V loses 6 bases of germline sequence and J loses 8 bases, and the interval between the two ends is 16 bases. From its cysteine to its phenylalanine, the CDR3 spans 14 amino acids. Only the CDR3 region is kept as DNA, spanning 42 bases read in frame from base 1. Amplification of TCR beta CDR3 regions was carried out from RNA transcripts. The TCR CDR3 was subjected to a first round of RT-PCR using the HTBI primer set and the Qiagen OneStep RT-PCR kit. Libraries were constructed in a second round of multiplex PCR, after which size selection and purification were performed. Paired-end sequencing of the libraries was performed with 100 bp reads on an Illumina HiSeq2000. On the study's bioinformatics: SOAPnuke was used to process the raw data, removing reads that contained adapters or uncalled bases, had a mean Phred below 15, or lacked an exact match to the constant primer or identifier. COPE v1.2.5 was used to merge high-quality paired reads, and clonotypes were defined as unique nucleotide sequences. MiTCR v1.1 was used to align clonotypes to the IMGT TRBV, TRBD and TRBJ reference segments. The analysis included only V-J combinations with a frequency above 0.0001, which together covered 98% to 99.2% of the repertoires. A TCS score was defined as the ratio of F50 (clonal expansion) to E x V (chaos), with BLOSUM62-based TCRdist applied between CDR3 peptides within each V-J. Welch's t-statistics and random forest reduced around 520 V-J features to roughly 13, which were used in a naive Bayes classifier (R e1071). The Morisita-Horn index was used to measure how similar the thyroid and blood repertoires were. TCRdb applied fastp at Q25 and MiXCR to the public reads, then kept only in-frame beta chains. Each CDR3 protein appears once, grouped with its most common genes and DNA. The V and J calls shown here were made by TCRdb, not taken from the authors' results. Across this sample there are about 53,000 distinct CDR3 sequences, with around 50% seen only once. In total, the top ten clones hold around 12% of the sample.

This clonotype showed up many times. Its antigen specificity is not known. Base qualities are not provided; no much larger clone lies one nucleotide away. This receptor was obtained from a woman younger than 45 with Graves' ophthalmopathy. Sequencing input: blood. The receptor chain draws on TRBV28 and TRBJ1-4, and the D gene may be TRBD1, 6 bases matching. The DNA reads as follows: TGTGCCAGCAGAAGTCGACAGGTCGGGGAAAAACTGTTTTTT. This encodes CASRSRQVGEKLFF.